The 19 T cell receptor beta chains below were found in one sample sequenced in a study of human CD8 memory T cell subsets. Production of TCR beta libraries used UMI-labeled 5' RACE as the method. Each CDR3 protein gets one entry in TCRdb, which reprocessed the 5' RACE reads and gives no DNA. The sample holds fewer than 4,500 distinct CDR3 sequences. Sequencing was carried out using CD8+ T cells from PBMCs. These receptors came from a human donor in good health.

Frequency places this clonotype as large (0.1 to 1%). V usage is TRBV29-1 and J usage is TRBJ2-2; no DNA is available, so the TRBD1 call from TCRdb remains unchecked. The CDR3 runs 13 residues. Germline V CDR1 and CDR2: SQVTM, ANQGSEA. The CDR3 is CSVAQGEVGELFF.

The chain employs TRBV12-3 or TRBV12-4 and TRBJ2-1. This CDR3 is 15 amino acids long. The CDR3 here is CASSLPGGSYNEQFF.

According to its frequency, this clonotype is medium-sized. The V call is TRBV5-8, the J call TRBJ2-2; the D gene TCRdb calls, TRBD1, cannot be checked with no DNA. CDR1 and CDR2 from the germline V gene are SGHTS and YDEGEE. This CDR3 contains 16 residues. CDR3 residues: CASSLKRGEGTGELFF.

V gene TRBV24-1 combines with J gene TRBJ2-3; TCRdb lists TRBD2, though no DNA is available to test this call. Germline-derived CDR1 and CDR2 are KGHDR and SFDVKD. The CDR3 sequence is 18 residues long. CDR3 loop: CATSDRGLAGGGTDTQYF.

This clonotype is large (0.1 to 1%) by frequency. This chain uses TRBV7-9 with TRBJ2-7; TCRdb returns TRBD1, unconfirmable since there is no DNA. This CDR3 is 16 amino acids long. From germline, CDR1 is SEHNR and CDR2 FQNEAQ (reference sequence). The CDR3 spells CASSSLGGASTYEQYF.

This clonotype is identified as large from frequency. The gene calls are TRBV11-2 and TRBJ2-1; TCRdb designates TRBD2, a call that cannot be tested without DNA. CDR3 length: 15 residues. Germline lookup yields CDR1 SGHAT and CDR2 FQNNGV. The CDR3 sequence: CASSSRTRGWPEQFF.

CDR3 protein: CASSLAPGRGNEQFF. The rearrangement links TRBV7-9 to TRBJ2-1; no DNA is available, so the TRBD1 call from TCRdb remains unchecked. Germline loops: CDR1 SEHNR, CDR2 FQNEAQ (reference sequence). This CDR3 has 15 amino acids.

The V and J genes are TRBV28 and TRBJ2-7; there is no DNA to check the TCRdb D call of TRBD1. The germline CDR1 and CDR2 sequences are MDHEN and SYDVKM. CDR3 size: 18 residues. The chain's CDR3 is CASSPLENLREDSYEQYF.

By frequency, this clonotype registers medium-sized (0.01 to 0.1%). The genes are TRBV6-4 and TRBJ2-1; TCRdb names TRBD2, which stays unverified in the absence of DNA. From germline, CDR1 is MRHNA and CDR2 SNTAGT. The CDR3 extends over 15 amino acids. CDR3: CASSDSTSGNNEQFF.

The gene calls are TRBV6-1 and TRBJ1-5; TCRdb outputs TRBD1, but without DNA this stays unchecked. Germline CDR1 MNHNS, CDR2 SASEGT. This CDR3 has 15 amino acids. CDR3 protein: CASRVTGDSNQPQHF.

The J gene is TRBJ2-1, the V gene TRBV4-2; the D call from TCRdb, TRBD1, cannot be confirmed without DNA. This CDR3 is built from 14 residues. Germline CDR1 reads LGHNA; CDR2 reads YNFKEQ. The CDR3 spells CASSQGAGRYEQFF.

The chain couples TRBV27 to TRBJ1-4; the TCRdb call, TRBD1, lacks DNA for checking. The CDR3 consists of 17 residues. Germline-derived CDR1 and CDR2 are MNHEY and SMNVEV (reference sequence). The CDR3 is CASSEQIGGRTNEKLFF. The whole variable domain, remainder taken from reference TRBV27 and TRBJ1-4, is EAQVTQNPRYLITVTGKKLTVTCSQNMNHEYMSWYRQDPGLGLRQIYYSMNVEVTDKGDVPEGYKVSRKEKRNFPLILESPSPNQTSLYFCASSEQIGGRTNEKLFFGSGTQLSVL.

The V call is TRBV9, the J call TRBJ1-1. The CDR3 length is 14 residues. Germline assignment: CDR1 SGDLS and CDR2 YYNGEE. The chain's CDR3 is CASSPSPYTPEAFF.

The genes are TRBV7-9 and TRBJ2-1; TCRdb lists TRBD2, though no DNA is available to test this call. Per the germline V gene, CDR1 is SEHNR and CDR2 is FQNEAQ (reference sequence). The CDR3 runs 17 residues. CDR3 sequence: CASSSPAGGRSYNEQFF.

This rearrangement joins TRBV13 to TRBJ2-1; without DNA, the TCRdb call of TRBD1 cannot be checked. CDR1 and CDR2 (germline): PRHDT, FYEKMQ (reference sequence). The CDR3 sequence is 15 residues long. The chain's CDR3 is CASSSRGAGGNEQFF.

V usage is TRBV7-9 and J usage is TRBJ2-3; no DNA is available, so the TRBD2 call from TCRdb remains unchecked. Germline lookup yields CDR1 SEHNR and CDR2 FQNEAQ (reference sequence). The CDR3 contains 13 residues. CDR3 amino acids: CASSLGTRDTQYF.

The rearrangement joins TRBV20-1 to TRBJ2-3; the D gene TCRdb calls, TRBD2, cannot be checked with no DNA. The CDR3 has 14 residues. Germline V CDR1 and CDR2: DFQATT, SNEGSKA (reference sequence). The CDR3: CSAKEGGDTDTQYF.

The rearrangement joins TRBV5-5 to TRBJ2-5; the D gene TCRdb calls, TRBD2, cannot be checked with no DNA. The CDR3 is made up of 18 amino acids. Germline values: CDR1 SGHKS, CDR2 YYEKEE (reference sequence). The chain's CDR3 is CASSRGLAGINYQETQYF.

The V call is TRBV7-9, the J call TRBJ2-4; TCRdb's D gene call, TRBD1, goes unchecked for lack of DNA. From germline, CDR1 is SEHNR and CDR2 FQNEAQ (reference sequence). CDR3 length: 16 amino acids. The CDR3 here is CASSSTGILAKNIQYF.